Below are 18 T cell receptor beta chains sequenced from a single sample in a study of blood T cell repertoires in COVID-19. The repertoire was sequenced with immunoSEQ multiplex PCR; TCRdb's copy has only in-frame clones and lacks some. The profile shows 70,000 to 90,000 clones, around 67% of them singletons. The sample comprised peripheral blood. The receptors were gathered from a human donor with acute or convalescent COVID-19. The donor label of this sample is uncertain.

The CDR3 reads CASRRSMNTEAFF. In nucleotides, the CDR3 is TGTGCCAGTAGGAGAAGTATGAACACTGAAGCTTTCTTT. This chain links TRBV19 with TRBJ1-1, with unresolved D. V lost 6 bases, J lost 0 bases, and 8 bases lay in between. This CDR3 contains 13 residues. CDR1 is LNHDA, CDR2 SQIVND, per germline (reference sequence). The entire variable domain, with the rest obtained from reference TRBV19 and TRBJ1-1, is as follows: DGGITQSPKYLFRKEGQNVTLSCEQNLNHDAMYWYRQDPGQGLRLIYYSQIVNDFQKGDIAEGYSVSREKKESFPLTVTSAQKNPTAFYLCASRRSMNTEAFFGQGTRLTVV.

DNA for the CDR3: TGTGCCAGCAGCTCTAGGAGGTTGCGGGAACCCACAGATACGCAGTATTTT. Translation gives CASSSRRLREPTDTQYF. This chain links TRBV7-6 with TRBJ2-3; possible D gene TRBD2, 6 bases. The CDR3 consists of 17 residues. The germline CDR1 and CDR2 sequences are SGHVS and FNYEAQ. V lost 4 bases and J lost 2, with 19 bases in between.

The chain employs TRBV2 and TRBJ1-6, with TRBD1 as a possible D gene (6 bases). This CDR3 comprises 14 residues. V was trimmed by 3 bases and J by 3 bases, leaving 6 bases between them. CDR1 is SNHLY and CDR2 is FYNNEI in the germline V gene. The CDR3 DNA follows: TGTGCCAGCAGTGAGACAGGCTATAATTCACCCCTCCACTTT. Translating it yields CASSETGYNSPLHF.

The rearrangement links TRBV18 to TRBJ2-3; perhaps TRBD2 as D (5 bases). From germline, CDR1 is KGHSH and CDR2 LQKENI. The CDR3 totals 12 residues. Trimming pared 6 bases from V and 5 bases from J, leaving 9 bases between. The CDR3 coding sequence is TGTGCCAGCTCTCCTCGGGAAGATACGCAGTATTTT. Translated, it gives CASSPREDTQYF. The full variable domain, completed using reference TRBV18 and TRBJ2-3, is NAGVMQNPRHLVRRRGQEARLRCSPMKGHSHVYWYRQLPEEGLKFMVYLQKENIIDESGMPKERFSAEFPKEGPSILRIQQVVRGDSAAYFCASSPREDTQYFGPGTRLTVL.

This chain links TRBV5-6 with TRBJ2-3, with D uncertain. CDR3 size: 15 residues. CDR1 SGHDT and CDR2 YYEEEE come from the germline V gene. The V end lost 3 bases, the J end lost 6 bases, and 17 bases lay between the germline ends. Here the CDR3 DNA reads TGTGCCAGCAGCTCAACTGAGGTCGGTTCGGATACGCAGTATTTT. Amino acids: CASSSTEVGSDTQYF.

The rearrangement uses TRBV10-3 and TRBJ2-7, with 10 bases identical to TRBD2. The ends lost 10 bases at V and 0 bases at J; junction bases unmatched: 9. Germline values: CDR1 ENHRY, CDR2 SYGVKD. This CDR3 comprises 15 residues. The DNA of the CDR3 is TGTGCCACCAGGAAGGGGACTAGCGTCTCCTACGAGCAGTACGTC. It yields the protein CATRKGTSVSYEQYV.

This clone appeared a few times. The genes are TRBV28 and TRBJ1-1; TRBD1 matches at 9 bases. CDR3 length: 13 amino acids. V shed 6 bases, J shed 1 base, and the junction held 0 bases outside the gene matches. The germline V gene encodes CDR1 MDHEN and CDR2 SYDVKM. The CDR3 loop is CASRGQGNTEAFF. The CDR3 nucleotides are TGTGCCAGCAGGGGACAGGGGAACACTGAAGCTTTCTTT.

The gene calls are TRBV10-1 and TRBJ1-1, with D unclear. The CDR3 extends over 14 amino acids. The V gene lost 5 bases and the J gene lost 1 base, with 11 bases spanning the gap. Germline V gene lookup returns CDR1 WNHNN and CDR2 SYGVQD (reference sequence). In nucleotides, the CDR3 is TGCGCCAGCAGTAGCCCCGGGGAGAACACTGAAGCTTTCTTT. This sequence encodes CASSSPGENTEAFF.

This clone was seen more than once but under ten times. The J gene is TRBJ2-7, the V gene TRBV28; the D gene is possibly TRBD1 (6 bases). V gave up 5 bases and J gave up 7 bases, with 18 bases separating them. The CDR3 has 14 residues. Germline CDR1 and CDR2: MDHEN and SYDVKM. The CDR3: CASSPGVMLSEQYF. The CDR3 nucleotides are TGTGCCAGCAGTCCAGGGGTTATGTTGTCTGAGCAGTACTTC.

This clone was seen only once. This sequence joins TRBV5-6 and TRBJ2-7, with D tentatively TRBD2 (6 bases). The length of the CDR3 is 12 residues. Germline V lookup: CDR1 SGHDT, CDR2 YYEEEE. Trimming took 3 bases from V and 6 from J, leaving 10 bases between them. Here the CDR3 reads CASSSVRGEQYV. In DNA form, the CDR3 reads TGTGCCAGCAGCTCCGTGCGGGGCGAGCAGTACGTC.

The chain combines TRBV4-1 with TRBJ2-3, with a tentative D call TRBD2 (5 bases). Between the trimmed V and J ends, which lost 0 bases and 4 bases, there was a span of 17 bases. Germline CDR1 is MGHRA and CDR2 is YSYEKL. This CDR3 is built from 17 residues. The CDR3 reads CASSQEVPGFRADTQYF. CDR3 DNA: TGCGCCAGCAGCCAAGAGGTCCCGGGGTTCCGTGCAGATACGCAGTATTTT.

This clone was detected only a few times. The chain uses TRBV5-8 and TRBJ2-2, with TRBD1 as a possible D gene (5 bases). Deletions cut 6 bases from V and 7 bases from J, with 22 bases between. Per the germline V gene, CDR1 is SGHTS and CDR2 is YDEGEE. This CDR3 is built from 16 residues. The CDR3 spells CASIWQVAGLRGELFF. For the CDR3, the DNA is TGTGCCAGCATCTGGCAGGTGGCAGGGCTCCGCGGGGAGCTGTTTTTT.

The V gene is TRBV7-9, the J gene TRBJ1-1, with D tentatively TRBD1 (6 bases). The CDR3 loop spans 14 amino acids. Trimming left V 5 bases short and J 6 bases short, with 16 bases between. Germline V CDR1 and CDR2: SEHNR, FQNEAQ (reference sequence). The CDR3 DNA reads as TGTGCCAGCAGCCCGCTACAGGGACGGTCTGAAGCTTTCTTT. Translating gives CASSPLQGRSEAFF.

The rearrangement uses TRBV24-1 and TRBJ2-7; TRBD1 matches at 9 bases. The CDR3 has 14 amino acids. CDR1 is KGHDR and CDR2 is SFDVKD in the germline V gene. The ends lost 9 bases at V and 2 bases at J; junction bases unmatched: 7. Here the CDR3 reads CATEPGQGTYEQYF. The DNA of the CDR3 is TGTGCCACCGAACCGGGACAGGGAACCTACGAGCAGTACTTC.

This chain connects TRBV6-4 to TRBJ2-5; 11 bases match TRBD2. The length of the CDR3 is 15 residues. In germline, CDR1 is MRHNA, CDR2 SNTAGT. The ends lost 0 bases at V and 5 bases at J; junction bases unmatched: 2. CDR3 bases: TGTGCCAGCAGTGACTCCCTAGCGGGAGGTGAGACCCAGTACTTC. It encodes CASSDSLAGGETQYF.

This clone was picked up one time. The gene calls are TRBV27 and TRBJ2-5; a weak D match, TRBD1 (5 bases). The length of the CDR3 is 15 residues. V shed 6 bases and J shed 4 bases, with 18 bases lying between them. Germline V gene sequence: CDR1 MNHEY, CDR2 SMNVEV (reference sequence). The chain's CDR3 is CASSPGPGQAETQYF. CDR3 nucleotides: TGTGCCAGCAGCCCAGGGCCAGGGCAAGCAGAGACCCAGTACTTC.

The V gene is TRBV24-1, the J gene TRBJ2-3; 8 bases are a match to TRBD2. V trimming: 5 bases; J trimming: 2 bases; junction bases outside the gene matches: 5. The CDR3 totals 15 residues. Germline CDR1 KGHDR, CDR2 SFDVKD. The CDR3 DNA follows: TGTGCCACCAGTGGCCTAGCGGGCATCACAGATACGCAGTATTTT. It codes for CATSGLAGITDTQYF.

The V call is TRBV6-2 or TRBV6-3, the J call TRBJ2-1; 14 nucleotides align to TRBD2. The V and J ends lost 5 bases and 6 bases, in that order; junction bases with no gene match: 3. The germline gives CDR1 MNHEY, CDR2 SVGEGT. The CDR3 covers 15 residues. CDR3 protein: CASSNGLAGGNEQFF. In DNA form, the CDR3 reads TGTGCCAGCAGTAACGGACTAGCGGGAGGCAATGAGCAGTTCTTC.